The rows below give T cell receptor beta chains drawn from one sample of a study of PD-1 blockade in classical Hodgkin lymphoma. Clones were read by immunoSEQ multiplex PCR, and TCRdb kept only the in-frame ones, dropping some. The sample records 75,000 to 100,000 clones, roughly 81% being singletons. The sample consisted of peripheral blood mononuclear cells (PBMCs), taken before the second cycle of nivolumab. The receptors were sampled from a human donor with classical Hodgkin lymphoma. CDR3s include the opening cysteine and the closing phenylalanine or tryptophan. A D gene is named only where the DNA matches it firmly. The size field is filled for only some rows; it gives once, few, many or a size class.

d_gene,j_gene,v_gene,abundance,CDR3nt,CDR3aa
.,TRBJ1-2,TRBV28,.,TGTGCCAGCAGTTTGACGGTCAACTATGGCTACACCTTC,CASSLTVNYGYTF
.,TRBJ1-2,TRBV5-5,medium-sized,TGTGCCAGCAGCCCGACGGGGGGGCGGGATGGCTACACCTTC,CASSPTGGRDGYTF
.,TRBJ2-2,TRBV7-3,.,TGTGCCAGCAGCTTAACTAGTTTAAACGGGGAGCTGTTTTTT,CASSLTSLNGELFF
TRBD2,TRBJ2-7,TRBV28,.,TGTGCCAGCAGTTCGCTAGCGGGAGATGGCTACGAGCAGTACTTC,CASSSLAGDGYEQYF
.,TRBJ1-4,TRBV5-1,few,TGCGCCAGCAGACAGACAACGGCTAATGAAAAACTGTTTTTT,CASRQTTANEKLFF
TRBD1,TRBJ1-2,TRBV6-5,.,TGTGCCAGCAGTCTAGCGCCCGGGACAGGGATGGGCTACACCTTC,CASSLAPGTGMGYTF
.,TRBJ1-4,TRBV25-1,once,TGTGCCAGCAGTTCTGGTGAAAAACTGTTTTTT,CASSSGEKLFF
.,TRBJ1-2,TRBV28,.,TGTGCCAGCAGCCTATCCGGGTTATATGGCTACACCTTC,CASSLSGLYGYTF
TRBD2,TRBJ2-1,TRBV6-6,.,TGTGCCAGCAGTGCCCCGGGACTAGCGGGGAAAAATGAGCAGTTCTTC,CASSAPGLAGKNEQFF
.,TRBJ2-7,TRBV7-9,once,TGTGCCAGCAGCTTAGCGGGGGTTCCGTCCGAGCAGTACTTC,CASSLAGVPSEQYF
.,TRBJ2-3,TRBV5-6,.,TGTGCCAGCAGCTTGGGCCTAGCTAGCACAGATACGCAGTATTTT,CASSLGLASTDTQYF
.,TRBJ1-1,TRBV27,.,TGTGCCAGCAGCATAACAGGGAACACTGAAGCTTTCTTT,CASSITGNTEAFF
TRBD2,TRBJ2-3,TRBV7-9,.,TGTGCCAGCAGCTTTAGGGCTAGCGGGAGTACGGATACGCAGTATTTT,CASSFRASGSTDTQYF
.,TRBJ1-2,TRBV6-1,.,TGTGCCAGCAGAACCGACGGGAACTATGGCTACACCTTC,CASRTDGNYGYTF
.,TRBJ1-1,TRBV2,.,TGTGCCAGCAGCCAGGGGAGGGGCACTGAAGCTTTCTTT,CASSQGRGTEAFF
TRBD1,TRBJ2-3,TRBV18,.,TGTGCCAGCTCACCGCGCGCCCAGGGGGCGGATACGCAGTATTTT,CASSPRAQGADTQYF
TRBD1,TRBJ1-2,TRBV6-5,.,TGTGCCAGCAGTTTCGGACAGGGTGGGGGCTACACCTTC,CASSFGQGGGYTF
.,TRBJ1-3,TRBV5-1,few,TGCGCCAGCAGCTTGGCCTCGCCAGAGGGAAACACCATATATTTT,CASSLASPEGNTIYF
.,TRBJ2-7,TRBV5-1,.,TGCGCCAGCAGCTTGGGACAGGAGCTCCACGAGCAGTACTTC,CASSLGQELHEQYF
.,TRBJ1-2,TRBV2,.,TGTGCCAGCAGTGAACGGGGGGACTATGGCTACACCTTC,CASSERGDYGYTF
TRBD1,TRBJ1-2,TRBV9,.,TGTGCCAGCAGCGACGGACAGGGCCCTAACTATGGCTACACCTTC,CASSDGQGPNYGYTF
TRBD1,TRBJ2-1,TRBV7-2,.,TGTGCCAGCAGCACAGGGGATGAGCAGTTCTTC,CASSTGDEQFF
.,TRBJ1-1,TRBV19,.,TGTGCCAGTAGTCAACGGTTACGGGGGAACACTGAAGCTTTCTTT,CASSQRLRGNTEAFF
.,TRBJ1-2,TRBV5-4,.,TGTGCCAGCAGCTCTGCGGGGGCGACTGGCTACACCTTC,CASSSAGATGYTF
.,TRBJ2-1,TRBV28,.,TGTGCCAGCAACCGCCGGGCCAGGCGGGGAGAGCAGTTCTTC,CASNRRARRGEQFF
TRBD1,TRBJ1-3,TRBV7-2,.,TGTGCCAGCAGCCCCGCGATAGGACAGGGGAACACCATATATTTT,CASSPAIGQGNTIYF
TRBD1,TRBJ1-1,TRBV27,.,TGTGCCAGCAGTTCCGGGACAGGGTGGGCTGAAGCTTTCTTT,CASSSGTGWAEAFF
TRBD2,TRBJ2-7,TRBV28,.,TGTGCCAGCACAAGCATGCGACTAGCGGGCGGTATTTCTAACGAGCAGTACTTC,CASTSMRLAGGISNEQYF
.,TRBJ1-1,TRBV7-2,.,TGTGCCAGCAGCTTAGTGGGGGCTGAAGCTTTCTTT,CASSLVGAEAFF
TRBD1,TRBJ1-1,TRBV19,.,TGTGCCAGTAGTCGCGCACAGGGGGCGTCTGAAGCTTTCTTT,CASSRAQGASEAFF
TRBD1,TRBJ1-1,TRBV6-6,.,TGTGCCAGCAGTACTGCCGGGACAGGGGCTACTGAAGCTTTCTTT,CASSTAGTGATEAFF
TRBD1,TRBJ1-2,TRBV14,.,TGTGCCAGCAGCCAGCTAGGACAGGGGCCCTACACCTTC,CASSQLGQGPYTF
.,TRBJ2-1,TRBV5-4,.,TGTGCCAGCAGCTTACTTGGGGTACTCCCCTACAATGAGCAGTTCTTC,CASSLLGVLPYNEQFF
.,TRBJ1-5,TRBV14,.,TGTGCCAGCAGCCAGTCTAGCAATCAGCCCCAGCATTTT,CASSQSSNQPQHF
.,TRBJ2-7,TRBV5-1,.,TGCGCCAGCTCCCTCCCGGGGGGGACAGGTGCCGAGCAGTACTTC,CASSLPGGTGAEQYF
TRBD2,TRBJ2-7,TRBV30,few,TGTGCCTGGAGTGAGGTAGCGGGAGGCGAGCAGTACTTC,CAWSEVAGGEQYF
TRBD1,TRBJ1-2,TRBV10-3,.,TGTGCCATCAGCGAGATACAGGGGGCAGGCTATGGCTACACCTTC,CAISEIQGAGYGYTF
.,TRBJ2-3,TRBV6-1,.,TGTGCCAGCAGTGCCTCTAGCGCCCGCACAGATACGCAGTATTTT,CASSASSARTDTQYF
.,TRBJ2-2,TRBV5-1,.,TGCGCCAGCAGCTTTGGAATTACGAACACCGGGGAGCTGTTTTTT,CASSFGITNTGELFF
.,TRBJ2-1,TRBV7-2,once,TGTGCCAGCAGCTATAATAGCGGAAAGCAGTTCTTC,CASSYNSGKQFF
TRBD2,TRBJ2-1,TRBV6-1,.,TGTGCCAGCAGTGTTAGCGGGACTTACAATGAGCAGTTCTTC,CASSVSGTYNEQFF
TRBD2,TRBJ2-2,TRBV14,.,TGTGCCAGCAGACACGGACTAGCGGGAAGGACCGGGGAGCTGTTTTTT,CASRHGLAGRTGELFF
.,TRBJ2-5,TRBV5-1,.,TGCGCCAGCAGCTTGGGCGGCGGGCGGATAGACCAAGAGACCCAGTACTTC,CASSLGGGRIDQETQYF
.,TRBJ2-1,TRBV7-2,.,TGTGCCAGCAGCTTGTTGTTGGGGGATTCCTACAATGAGCAGTTCTTC,CASSLLLGDSYNEQFF
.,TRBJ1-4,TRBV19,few,TGTGCCAGTAAATGGGCAGGGGTTGAAAAACTGTTTTTT,CASKWAGVEKLFF
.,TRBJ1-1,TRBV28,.,TGTGCCAGCAGCCAACGTGGGGGGGGCACTGAAGCTTTCTTT,CASSQRGGGTEAFF
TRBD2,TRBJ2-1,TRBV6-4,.,TGTGCCAGCAGTGGCCCAGCGGGGGCCCAGGGTGAGCAGTTCTTC,CASSGPAGAQGEQFF